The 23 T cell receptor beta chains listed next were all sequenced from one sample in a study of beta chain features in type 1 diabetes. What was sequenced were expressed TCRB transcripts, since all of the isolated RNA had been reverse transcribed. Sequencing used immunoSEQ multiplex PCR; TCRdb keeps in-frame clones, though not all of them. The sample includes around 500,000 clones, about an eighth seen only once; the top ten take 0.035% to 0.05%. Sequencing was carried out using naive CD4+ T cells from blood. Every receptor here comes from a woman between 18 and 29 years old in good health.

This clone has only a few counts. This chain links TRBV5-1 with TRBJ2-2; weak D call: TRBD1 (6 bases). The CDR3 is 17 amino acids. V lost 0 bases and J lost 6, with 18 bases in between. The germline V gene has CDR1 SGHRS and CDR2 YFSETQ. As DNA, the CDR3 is TGCGCCAGCAGCTTGGAGGCACCCCAAAAGGGGGCCGGGGAGCTGTTTTTT. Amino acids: CASSLEAPQKGAGELFF.

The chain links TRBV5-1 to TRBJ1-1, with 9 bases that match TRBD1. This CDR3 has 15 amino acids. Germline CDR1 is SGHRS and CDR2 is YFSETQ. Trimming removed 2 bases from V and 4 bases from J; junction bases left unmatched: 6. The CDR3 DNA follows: TGCGCCAGCAGCTTTACAGGGGGCATGGGCACTGAAGCTTTCTTT. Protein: CASSFTGGMGTEAFF.

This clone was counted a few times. CDR3 nucleotide sequence: TGTGCCAGCAGTCCTCTCCAAGAGACCCAGTACTTC. It yields the protein CASSPLQETQYF. The rearrangement links TRBV28 to TRBJ2-5, with D uncertain. The CDR3 has 12 amino acids. Trimming left V 5 bases short and J 1 base short, with 5 bases between. CDR1 MDHEN and CDR2 SYDVKM come from the germline V gene.

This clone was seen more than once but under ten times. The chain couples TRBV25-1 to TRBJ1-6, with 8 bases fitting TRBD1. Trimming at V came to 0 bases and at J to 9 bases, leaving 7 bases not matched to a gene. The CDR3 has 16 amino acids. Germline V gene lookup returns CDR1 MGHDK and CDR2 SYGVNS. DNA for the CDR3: TGTGCCAGCAGTGAATATGACAGGGGACTTGGTTCACCCCTCCACTTT. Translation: CASSEYDRGLGSPLHF.

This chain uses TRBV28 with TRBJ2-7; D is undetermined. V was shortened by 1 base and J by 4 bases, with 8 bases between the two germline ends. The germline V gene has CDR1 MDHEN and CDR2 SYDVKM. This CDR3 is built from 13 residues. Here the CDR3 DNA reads TGTGCCAGCAGTTTATCCAGCCAATACGAGCAGTACGTC. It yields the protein CASSLSSQYEQYV.

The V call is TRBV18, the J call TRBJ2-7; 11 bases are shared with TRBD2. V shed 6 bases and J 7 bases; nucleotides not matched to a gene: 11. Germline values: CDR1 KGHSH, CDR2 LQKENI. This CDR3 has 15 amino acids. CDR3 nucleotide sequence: TGTGCCAGCTCGCCTACTAGCGGGAGCCCGGGGGAGCAGTACTTC. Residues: CASSPTSGSPGEQYF.

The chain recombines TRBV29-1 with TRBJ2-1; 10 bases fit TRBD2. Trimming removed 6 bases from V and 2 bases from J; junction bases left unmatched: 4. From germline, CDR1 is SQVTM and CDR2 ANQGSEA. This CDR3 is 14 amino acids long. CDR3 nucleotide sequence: TGCAGCGTCCTAGCGGGAGACGCCTACAATGAGCAGTTCTTC. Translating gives CSVLAGDAYNEQFF.

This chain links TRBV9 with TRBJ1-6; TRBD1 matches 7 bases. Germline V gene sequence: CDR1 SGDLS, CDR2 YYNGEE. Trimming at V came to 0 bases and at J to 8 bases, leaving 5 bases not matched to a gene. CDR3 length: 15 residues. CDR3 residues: CASSVGVQGDSPLHF. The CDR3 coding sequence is TGTGCCAGCAGCGTAGGGGTGCAGGGGGATTCACCCCTCCACTTT.

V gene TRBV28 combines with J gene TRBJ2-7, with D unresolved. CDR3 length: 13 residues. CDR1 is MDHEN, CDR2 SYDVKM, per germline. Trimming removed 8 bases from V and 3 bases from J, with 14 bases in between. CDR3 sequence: CASGVRVFYEQYF. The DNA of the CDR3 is TGTGCCAGCGGGGTACGCGTGTTCTACGAGCAGTACTTC.

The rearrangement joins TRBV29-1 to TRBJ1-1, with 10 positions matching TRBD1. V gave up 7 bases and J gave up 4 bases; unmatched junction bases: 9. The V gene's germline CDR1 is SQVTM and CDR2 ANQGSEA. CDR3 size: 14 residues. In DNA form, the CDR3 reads TGCAGCGCCCGACAGGGGGCGCGACCCACTGAAGCTTTCTTT. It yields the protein CSARQGARPTEAFF. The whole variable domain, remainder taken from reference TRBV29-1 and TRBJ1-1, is SAVISQKPSRDICQRGTSLTIQCQVDSQVTMMFWYRQQPGQSLTLIATANQGSEATYESGFVIDKFPISRPNLTFSTLTVSNMSPEDSSIYLCSARQGARPTEAFFGQGTRLTVV.

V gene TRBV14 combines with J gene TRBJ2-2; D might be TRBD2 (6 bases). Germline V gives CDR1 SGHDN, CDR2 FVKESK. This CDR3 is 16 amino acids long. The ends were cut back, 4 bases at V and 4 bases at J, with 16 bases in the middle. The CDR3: CASSLVGGVVTGELFF. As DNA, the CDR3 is TGTGCCAGCAGCCTTGTCGGAGGGGTGGTCACCGGGGAGCTGTTTTTT.

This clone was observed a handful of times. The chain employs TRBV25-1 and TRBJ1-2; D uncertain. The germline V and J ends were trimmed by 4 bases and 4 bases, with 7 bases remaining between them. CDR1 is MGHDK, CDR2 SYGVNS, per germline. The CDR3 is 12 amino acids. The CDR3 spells CASSVGAYGYTF. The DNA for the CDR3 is TGTGCCAGCAGTGTAGGAGCCTATGGCTACACCTTC.

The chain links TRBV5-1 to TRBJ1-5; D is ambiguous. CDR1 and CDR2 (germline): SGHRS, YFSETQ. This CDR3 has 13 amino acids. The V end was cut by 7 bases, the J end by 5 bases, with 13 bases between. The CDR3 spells CASSHGEYQPQHF. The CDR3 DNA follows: TGCGCCAGCTCCCATGGGGAGTATCAGCCCCAGCATTTT.

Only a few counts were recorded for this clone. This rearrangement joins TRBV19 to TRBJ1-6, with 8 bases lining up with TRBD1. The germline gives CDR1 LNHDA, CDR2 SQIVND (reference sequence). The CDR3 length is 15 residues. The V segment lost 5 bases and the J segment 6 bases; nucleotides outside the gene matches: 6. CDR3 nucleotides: TGTGCCAGTAGTCTCGACAGGGGCGGTAATTCACCCCTCCACTTT. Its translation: CASSLDRGGNSPLHF.

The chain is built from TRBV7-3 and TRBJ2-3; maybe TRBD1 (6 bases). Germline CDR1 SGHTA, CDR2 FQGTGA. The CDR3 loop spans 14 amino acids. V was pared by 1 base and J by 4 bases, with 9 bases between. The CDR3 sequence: CASSLISGADTQYF. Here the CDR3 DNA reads TGTGCCAGCAGCTTAATTTCAGGGGCAGATACGCAGTATTTT.

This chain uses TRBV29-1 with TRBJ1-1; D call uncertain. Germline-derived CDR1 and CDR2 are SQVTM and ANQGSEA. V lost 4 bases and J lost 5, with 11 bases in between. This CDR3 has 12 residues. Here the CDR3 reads CSVGRLRTEAFF. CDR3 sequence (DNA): TGCAGCGTTGGGAGGTTGAGGACTGAAGCTTTCTTT.

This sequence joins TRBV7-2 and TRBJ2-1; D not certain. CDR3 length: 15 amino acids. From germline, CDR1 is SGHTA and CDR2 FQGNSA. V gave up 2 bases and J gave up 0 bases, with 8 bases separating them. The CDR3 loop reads CASSLSPSSYNEQFF. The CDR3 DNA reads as TGTGCCAGCAGCTTATCGCCTAGCTCCTACAATGAGCAGTTCTTC.

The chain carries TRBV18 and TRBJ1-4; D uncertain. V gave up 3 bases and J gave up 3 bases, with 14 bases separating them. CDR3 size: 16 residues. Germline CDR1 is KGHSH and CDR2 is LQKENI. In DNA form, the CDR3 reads TGTGCCAGCTCACCGTCAGTCGGTACGCCTAATGAAAAACTGTTTTTT. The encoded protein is CASSPSVGTPNEKLFF.

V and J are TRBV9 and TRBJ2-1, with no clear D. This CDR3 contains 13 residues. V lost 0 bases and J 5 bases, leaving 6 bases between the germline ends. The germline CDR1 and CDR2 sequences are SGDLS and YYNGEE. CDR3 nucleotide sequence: TGTGCCAGCAGCGTAGGGTGGAACAATGAGCAGTTCTTC. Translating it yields CASSVGWNNEQFF.

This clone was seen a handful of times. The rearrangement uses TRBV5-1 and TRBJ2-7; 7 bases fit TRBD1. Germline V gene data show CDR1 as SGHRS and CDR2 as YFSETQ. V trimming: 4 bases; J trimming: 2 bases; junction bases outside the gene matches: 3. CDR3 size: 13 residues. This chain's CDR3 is CASSNDRAYEQYF. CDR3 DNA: TGCGCCAGCAGCAACGACAGGGCCTACGAGCAGTACTTC.

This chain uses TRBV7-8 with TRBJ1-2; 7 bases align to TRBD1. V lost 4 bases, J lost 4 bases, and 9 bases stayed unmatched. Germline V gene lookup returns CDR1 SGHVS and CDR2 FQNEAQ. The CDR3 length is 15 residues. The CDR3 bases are TGTGCCAGCAGCTACCGGGACAGCCGTGCCTATGGCTACACCTTC. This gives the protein CASSYRDSRAYGYTF.

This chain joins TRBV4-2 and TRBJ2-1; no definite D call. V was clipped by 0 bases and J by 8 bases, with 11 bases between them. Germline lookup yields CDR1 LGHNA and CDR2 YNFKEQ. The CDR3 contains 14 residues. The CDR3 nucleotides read TGTGCCAGCAGCCAAGATTCTAGAATCCATGAGCAGTTCTTC. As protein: CASSQDSRIHEQFF.

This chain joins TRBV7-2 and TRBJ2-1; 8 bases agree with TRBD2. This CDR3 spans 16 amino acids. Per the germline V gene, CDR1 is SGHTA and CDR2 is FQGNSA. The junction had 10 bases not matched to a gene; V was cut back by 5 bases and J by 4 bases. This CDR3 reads CASSRSASGGYNEQFF. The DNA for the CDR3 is TGTGCCAGCAGCCGATCGGCCAGCGGGGGATACAATGAGCAGTTCTTC.